Below are 21 T cell receptor beta chains sequenced from a single sample in a study of T cells in Graves' hyperthyroidism and ophthalmopathy. TCR beta CDR3 sequences were amplified from RNA transcripts. HTBI primers drove first-round RT-PCR of the TCR CDR3. TCRdb re-derived calls from the multiplex PCR reads in MiXCR, one entry per CDR3 protein. The data contain 200,000 to 300,000 distinct CDR3 sequences, 16% of them singletons. The sequencing sample was made of blood. The receptors were sampled from a young woman with Graves' ophthalmopathy.

This clonotype was seen repeatedly, ten times or more. This chain joins TRBV6-1 and TRBJ1-1; D call uncertain. This CDR3 region has 12 residues. V was cut by 7 bases and J by 1 base, with 7 bases left in between. The germline V gene has CDR1 MNHNS and CDR2 SASEGT. This CDR3 is CASTSPNTEAFF. The CDR3, as DNA: TGTGCCAGCACCTCCCCGAACACTGAAGCTTTCTTT.

The gene calls are TRBV5-8 and TRBJ2-1; 12 bases are a match to TRBD2. This CDR3 contains 17 residues. Trimming took 4 bases from V and 5 from J; bases not matched to a gene: 10. Germline CDR1 SGHTS, CDR2 YDEGEE. The DNA of the CDR3 is TGTGCCAGCAGCACCGCGGTACTAGCGGGGGGAAACAATGAGCAGTTCTTC. Its translation: CASSTAVLAGGNNEQFF.

The table lists this clonotype with many counts. The chain links TRBV27 to TRBJ2-7; D might be TRBD1 (6 bases). Germline CDR1 and CDR2: MNHEY and SMNVEV (reference sequence). This CDR3 is 14 amino acids long. Deletions cut 6 bases from V and 0 bases from J, with 12 bases between. The CDR3 bases are TGTGCCAGCAGGCTTAACAGGGACTCCTACGAGCAGTACTTC. Amino acid sequence: CASRLNRDSYEQYF.

This rearrangement joins TRBV5-1 to TRBJ2-5, with D perhaps matching TRBD1 (6 bases). CDR1 and CDR2 (germline): SGHRS, YFSETQ. V was pared by 2 bases and J by 5 bases, with 13 bases between. There are 14 residues in the CDR3. The CDR3 spells CASSFKGVGETQYF. CDR3 sequence (DNA): TGCGCCAGCAGCTTTAAGGGGGTTGGGGAGACCCAGTACTTC. Full variable domain (remainder filled in from reference TRBV5-1 and TRBJ2-5): KAGVTQTPRYLIKTRGQQVTLSCSPISGHRSVSWYQQTPGQGLQFLFEYFSETQRNKGNFPGRFSGRQFSNSRSEMNVSTLELGDSALYLCASSFKGVGETQYFGPGTRLLVL.

Many counts were recorded for this clonotype. The chain has TRBV9 and TRBJ1-4, with TRBD1 identical over 7 bases. The CDR3 contains 16 residues. The ends lost 3 bases at V and 3 bases at J; junction bases unmatched: 8. Germline values: CDR1 SGDLS, CDR2 YYNGEE. CDR3 protein: CASSATGVQANEKLFF. CDR3 bases: TGTGCCAGCAGCGCTACAGGGGTTCAGGCTAATGAAAAACTGTTTTTT.

This clonotype occurred a few times. The chain couples TRBV6-1 to TRBJ1-1; D remains unclear. The CDR3 consists of 16 residues. V was trimmed by 0 bases and J by 0 bases, leaving 11 bases between them. The germline V gene encodes CDR1 MNHNS and CDR2 SASEGT. CDR3: CASSEAWAGLNTEAFF. The CDR3, as DNA: TGTGCCAGCAGTGAAGCGTGGGCAGGATTGAACACTGAAGCTTTCTTT.

In this sample, this clonotype turned up many times. The V gene is TRBV12-3 or TRBV12-4, the J gene TRBJ2-1; a possible D gene is TRBD1 (5 bases). The CDR3 totals 18 residues. V gave up 2 bases and J gave up 5 bases, with 22 bases separating them. CDR3 sequence: CASSLIGFGAGSDNEQFF. CDR3 DNA: TGTGCCAGCAGTTTAATCGGGTTTGGGGCAGGGTCGGACAATGAGCAGTTCTTC.

The chain carries TRBV5-1 and TRBJ1-1, with D possibly matching TRBD1 (5 bases). This CDR3 region has 13 residues. The germline V gene has CDR1 SGHRS and CDR2 YFSETQ. V gave up 3 bases and J gave up 7 bases, with 13 bases separating them. CDR3 DNA sequence: TGCGCCAGCAGCTCGCACAGAGGACATGAAGCTTTCTTT. Encoded protein: CASSSHRGHEAFF.

About this clonotype: It may be a read error: a sequence one base away is much more abundant. The V gene is TRBV3-1, the J gene TRBJ1-2; unclear D gene. Germline V gives CDR1 LGHDT, CDR2 YNNKEL (reference sequence). This CDR3 spans 14 amino acids. V was shortened by 4 bases and J by 0 bases, with 9 bases between the two germline ends. The DNA for the CDR3 is TGTGCCAGCAGCCCTCACGGGGCTAACTATGGCTACACCTTC. As protein: CASSPHGANYGYTF.

This clonotype was seen repeatedly, ten times or more. The chain has TRBV3-1 and TRBJ2-1, with D maybe TRBD2 (5 bases). V shed 4 bases and J shed 0 bases, with 10 bases lying between them. This CDR3 contains 15 residues. Germline lookup yields CDR1 LGHDT and CDR2 YNNKEL (reference sequence). CDR3 residues: CASSPSRSSYNEQFF. In DNA form, the CDR3 reads TGTGCCAGCAGCCCTAGCAGAAGCTCCTACAATGAGCAGTTCTTC.

This clonotype has ten or more counts. The chain uses TRBV18 and TRBJ1-2; TRBD1 matches 10 bases. J gave up 8 bases and V 2 bases, and 11 bases lay outside the gene matches. CDR3 length: 16 residues. Germline CDR1 reads KGHSH; CDR2 reads LQKENI. As DNA, the CDR3 is TGTGCCAGCTCACCAACCCCGGGACAGGGGAAGCGCGGCTACACCTTC. This gives the protein CASSPTPGQGKRGYTF.

This clonotype was seen a single time. The V and J genes are TRBV11-2 and TRBJ2-3; TRBD2 matches at 9 bases. Germline CDR1 reads SGHAT; CDR2 reads FQNNGV. Unmatched junction bases numbered 12, after V lost 1 base and J lost 4 bases. This CDR3 contains 18 residues. The CDR3 bases are TGTGCCAGCAGCTTAGTGTGGGGATCGGCGGGAGGGCCAGATACGCAGTATTTT. This encodes CASSLVWGSAGGPDTQYF. Full variable domain (missing parts from reference TRBV11-2 and TRBJ2-3): EAGVAQSPRYKIIEKRQSVAFWCNPISGHATLYWYQQILGQGPKLLIQFQNNGVVDDSQLPKDRFSAERLKGVDSTLKIQPAKLEDSAVYLCASSLVWGSAGGPDTQYFGPGTRLTVL.

This clonotype came up once. The rearrangement links TRBV5-6 to TRBJ2-5; either TRBD1 or TRBD2 may supply D (6 bases each). V gave up 2 bases and J gave up 1 base, with 9 bases separating them. Germline lookup yields CDR1 SGHDT and CDR2 YYEEEE. The CDR3 has 14 amino acids. The CDR3 DNA is TGTGCCAGCAGCTTTAAGGGGGGCCAAGAGACCCAGTACTTC. As protein: CASSFKGGQETQYF. Combining the CDR3 with reference TRBV5-6 and TRBJ2-5 gives the whole variable domain DAGVTQSPTHLIKTRGQQVTLRCSPKSGHDTVSWYQQALGQGPQFIFQYYEEEERQRGNFPDRFSGHQFPNYSSELNVNALLLGDSALYLCASSFKGGQETQYFGPGTRLLVL.

This clonotype occurred many times. The chain combines TRBV29-1 with TRBJ2-1; D remains unclear. V gave up 0 bases and J gave up 7 bases, with 16 bases separating them. The CDR3 is 15 amino acids. Germline lookup yields CDR1 SQVTM and CDR2 ANQGSEA. The CDR3 here is CSVEDRSPGGNEQFF. The CDR3 region has the DNA TGCAGCGTTGAAGATCGGAGCCCGGGTGGTAATGAGCAGTTCTTC.

This clonotype was seen many times. The rearrangement links TRBV19 to TRBJ1-5; D possibly corresponds to TRBD1 (6 bases). Between the trimmed V and J ends, which lost 7 bases and 0 bases, there was a span of 13 bases. The CDR3 spans 15 residues. The V gene's germline CDR1 is LNHDA and CDR2 SQIVND (reference sequence). CDR3 sequence reads: CASKDRLFSNQPQHF. CDR3 coding DNA: TGTGCCAGTAAAGACAGGCTGTTTAGCAATCAGCCCCAGCATTTT.

This clonotype was detected many times. The genes are TRBV15 and TRBJ1-5; maybe TRBD1 (6 bases). CDR1 and CDR2 (germline): LNHNV, YYDKDF (reference sequence). The ends were cut back, 6 bases at V and 2 bases at J, with 11 bases in the middle. The CDR3 consists of 14 residues. The CDR3 bases are TGTGCCACCAGTAGGACAGAAGGCAATCAGCCCCAGCATTTT. Protein sequence: CATSRTEGNQPQHF.

This clonotype came up many times. The V call is TRBV7-9, the J call TRBJ2-1, with D perhaps TRBD1 or TRBD2 (5 bases each). This CDR3 region has 16 residues. V lost 0 bases and J lost 6, with 15 bases in between. Germline lookup yields CDR1 SEHNR and CDR2 FQNEAQ (reference sequence). CDR3 sequence: CASSLAGALAGNEQFF. CDR3 DNA sequence: TGTGCCAGCAGCTTAGCTGGGGCTCTAGCCGGCAATGAGCAGTTCTTC.

This clonotype was detected ten times or more. The chain carries TRBV7-9 and TRBJ1-2; TRBD1 aligns across 9 bases. The V gene end was trimmed by 5 bases and the J gene end by 8 bases; junction bases not matched to a gene: 6. Germline V CDR1 and CDR2: SEHNR, FQNEAQ (reference sequence). The CDR3 contains 13 residues. Written as DNA, the CDR3 is TGTGCCAGCAGCACCCGGGACAGGGACGGCTACACCTTC. This gives the protein CASSTRDRDGYTF.

This clonotype occurred many times. The chain is built from TRBV4-1 and TRBJ2-1; the match to TRBD1 covers 9 bases. The CDR3 has 16 amino acids. Per germline, CDR1 MGHRA and CDR2 YSYEKL. Trimming cost V 4 bases and J 5 bases; bases outside gene matches: 9. The CDR3, as DNA: TGCGCCAGCAGCCGACCAGGTGGGACAGGGAACAATGAGCAGTTCTTC. This sequence encodes CASSRPGGTGNNEQFF.

In this sample, this clonotype turned up many times. This chain connects TRBV14 to TRBJ2-5; D unresolved. CDR3 length: 14 residues. Trimming removed 4 bases from V and 2 bases from J, with 11 bases in between. The V gene's germline CDR1 is SGHDN and CDR2 FVKESK. The CDR3 region is CASSPLGRQETQYF. The CDR3 DNA is TGTGCCAGCAGCCCCCTGGGCAGGCAAGAGACCCAGTACTTC.

This clonotype occurred many times. The chain carries TRBV5-1 and TRBJ2-2; 8 bases fit TRBD1. Germline V gives CDR1 SGHRS, CDR2 YFSETQ. The V and J ends lost 3 bases and 5 bases, in that order; junction bases with no gene match: 6. This CDR3 contains 15 residues. The DNA of the CDR3 is TGCGCCAGCAGCTGGGGGACAGGATTAACCGGGGAGCTGTTTTTT. Amino acid sequence: CASSWGTGLTGELFF.